These 3 T cell receptor beta chains were sequenced from one sample in a study of T cells in Graves' hyperthyroidism and ophthalmopathy. The CDR3 regions of TCR beta were amplified from RNA transcripts. Researchers ran a first-round RT-PCR on the TCR CDR3 using the HTBI primer set. Each CDR3 protein gets one entry after TCRdb re-called the multiplex PCR reads with MiXCR. The sample has roughly 800,000 distinct CDR3 sequences; more than 30% are singletons. Sequences were obtained from blood. These receptors came from a man between 18 and 35 years old with Graves' hyperthyroidism.

The V gene is TRBV29-1, the J gene TRBJ1-3, with D unclear. The CDR3 contains 16 residues. The germline CDR1 and CDR2 sequences are SQVTM and ANQGSEA. Trimming stripped 1 base from V and 0 bases from J, with 13 bases between. CDR3 coding DNA: TGCAGCGTTGAAGGACTAGCGGGAGACTCTGGAAACACCATATATTTT. As protein: CSVEGLAGDSGNTIYF.

This clonotype was found many times. V usage is TRBV13 and J usage is TRBJ1-5; the match to TRBD1 covers 7 bases. The CDR3 is made up of 15 amino acids. The germline V gene has CDR1 PRHDT and CDR2 FYEKMQ (reference sequence). V was clipped by 3 bases and J by 4 bases; unmatched bases: 6. CDR3 loop: CASSFQGDVNQPQHF. In DNA, the CDR3 is TGTGCCAGCAGCTTCCAGGGGGATGTTAATCAGCCCCAGCATTTT.

The chain is built from TRBV4-1 and TRBJ1-2, with 7 bases identical to TRBD1. V shed 0 bases and J 4 bases; nucleotides not matched to a gene: 5. The CDR3 is 15 amino acids. Germline assignment: CDR1 MGHRA and CDR2 YSYEKL. The CDR3 region has the DNA TGCGCCAGCAGCCAAGATAGACAGGGCGTCTATGGCTACACCTTC. It translates to CASSQDRQGVYGYTF.